The 19 T cell receptor beta chains reported below all come from one sample, sequenced in a study of regulatory T cells in long-lasting Graves disease (dated by TCRdb to about 2021). Library generation was performed with multiplex PCR. The data were produced on an Illumina HiSeq 4000. CDR3 regions were amplified by Arm-PCR with iRepertoire HTBI primers to construct TCR beta libraries. TCRdb reworked the public reads: Q25 trimming with fastp, MiXCR clone assembly, productive beta chains retained. Entries are consolidated by CDR3 protein sequence, retaining the most common genes and DNA. The sample includes about 200,000 distinct CDR3 sequences, with about 19% observed a single time. The leading ten clones occupy approximately 12% of the sample. The time point label, as the study defines it: newly diagnosed GD, antithyroid drugs for less than 3 months. RNA was extracted from PBMCs in TRIzol for both TCR sequencing and RNA sequencing.

The data were also submitted as part of a second study, on T cells in Graves' hyperthyroidism and ophthalmopathy.

The source material was peripheral blood mononuclear cells (PBMCs), sampled at new diagnosis, from a patient treated with antithyroid drugs. The receptors derive from a woman in her twenties or thirties with Graves disease. Donor details come from another sample of the same person, matched by shared clones.

This clonotype occurred a few times. V and J are TRBV30 and TRBJ2-5; 12 bases match TRBD1. V shed 0 bases and J 8 bases; nucleotides not matched to a gene: 16. CDR3 length: 18 amino acids. Per germline, CDR1 GTSNPN and CDR2 SVGIG (reference sequence). For the CDR3, the DNA is TGTGCCTGGAGTGTACCGGGACAGGGGGCTGGGTGGCAAAAAACCCAGTACTTC. Protein product: CAWSVPGQGAGWQKTQYF.

This clonotype was counted ten times or more. It is likely a read error, because the conserved phenylalanine at the end of the CDR3 is missing. The rearrangement links TRBV12-3 or TRBV12-4 to TRBJ1-1; TRBD1 matches at 11 bases. The CDR3 covers 13 residues. The ends lost 10 bases at V and 4 bases at J; junction bases unmatched: 5. CDR3 residues: CATRDRGSTEAFL. The CDR3 DNA reads as TGTGCCACCAGGGACAGGGGGAGCACTGAAGCTTTCCTT.

This clonotype was picked up many times. V gene TRBV27 combines with J gene TRBJ2-3, with 14 bases identical to TRBD2. This CDR3 is 16 amino acids long. V was pared by 5 bases and J by 5 bases, with 6 bases of the junction left unmatched. Germline CDR1 and CDR2: MNHEY and SMNVEV (reference sequence). CDR3 in DNA: TGTGCCAGCAGTAGGGGACTAGCGGGGGTGGGAGATACGCAGTATTTT. Residues: CASSRGLAGVGDTQYF.

For this clonotype: A much more abundant neighbour one base away suggests this may be a read error. The chain is built from TRBV30 and TRBJ1-1; 9 positions match TRBD1. The CDR3 has 12 amino acids. J gave up 8 bases and V 0 bases, and 1 base lay outside the gene matches. Germline loops: CDR1 GTSNPN, CDR2 SVGIG (reference sequence). CDR3 amino acids: CAWSVTGGEAFF. The CDR3, as DNA: TGTGCCTGGAGTGTGACAGGGGGGGAAGCTTTCTTT.

This clonotype appeared many times. The rearrangement joins TRBV20-1 to TRBJ2-1, with D possibly matching TRBD1 (6 bases). The CDR3 totals 15 residues. Between the trimmed V and J ends, which lost 5 bases and 0 bases, there was a span of 14 bases. Germline values: CDR1 DFQATT, CDR2 SNEGSKA (reference sequence). The CDR3 DNA reads TGCAGTGCTCGATACAGGGTATGCTCCTACAATGAGCAGTTCTTC. Its translation is CSARYRVCSYNEQFF.

This clonotype came up many times. The chain is built from TRBV29-1 and TRBJ1-2; 10 bases line up with TRBD1. Per the germline V gene, CDR1 is SQVTM and CDR2 is ANQGSEA. With V trimmed by 4 bases and J by 5 bases, 7 bases remained unmatched. The CDR3 is 14 residues long. The CDR3 protein is CSVVDRDRGYGYTF. DNA for the CDR3: TGCAGCGTTGTGGACCGGGACAGGGGATATGGCTACACCTTC.

This clonotype was found many times. The gene calls are TRBV7-8 and TRBJ1-5; 9 bases fit TRBD1. From germline, CDR1 is SGHVS and CDR2 FQNEAQ. J lost 5 bases, V lost 3 bases, and 8 bases had no gene match. The CDR3 contains 16 residues. CDR3 in amino acids: CASSFAVRTGDQPQHF. CDR3 nucleotides: TGTGCCAGCAGCTTCGCCGTTCGGACAGGGGATCAGCCCCAGCATTTT. The complete variable domain, with remaining parts taken from reference TRBV7-8 and TRBJ1-5, reads GAGVSQSPRYKVAKRGQDVALRCDPISGHVSLFWYQQALGQGPEFLTYFQNEAQLDKSGLPSDRFFAERPEGSVSTLKIQRTQQEDSAVYLCASSFAVRTGDQPQHFGDGTRLSIL.

This clonotype has a count of ten or more. This sequence joins TRBV29-1 and TRBJ2-3; no firm D call. CDR3 length: 13 amino acids. V was cut by 6 bases and J by 4 bases, with 14 bases left in between. CDR1 and CDR2 from the germline V gene are SQVTM and ANQGSEA. The CDR3 nucleotides read TGCAGCGTCACTAAGACTGCGGCAGATACGCAGTATTTT. This codes for CSVTKTAADTQYF.

This clonotype was counted many times. This rearrangement joins TRBV19 to TRBJ2-5, with D perhaps matching TRBD2 (6 bases). Per the germline V gene, CDR1 is LNHDA and CDR2 is SQIVND (reference sequence). The CDR3 has 12 amino acids. Trimming cost V 8 bases and J 4 bases, with 11 bases left between them. CDR3 residues: CASLGGGETQYF. In DNA, the CDR3 is TGTGCCAGTCTGGGGGGAGGAGAGACCCAGTACTTC.

On this clonotype: One end of the junction fails to match germline, which may point to a read error. The chain is built from TRBV7-6 and TRBJ1-1; D is undetermined. This CDR3 contains 15 residues. Looked up from germline, CDR1 is SGHVS and CDR2 is FNYEAQ. CDR3 amino acids: CASGFPTGWNTEAFF. CDR3 sequence (DNA): TGTGCCAGCGGCTTTCCAACTGGATGGAACACTGAAGCTTTCTTT. Complete variable domain (other parts from reference TRBV7-6 and TRBJ1-1): GAGVSQSPRYKVTKRGQDVALRCDPISGHVSLYWYRQALGQGPEFLTYFNYEAQQDKSGLPNDRFSAERPEGSISTLTIQRTEQRDSAMYRCASGFPTGWNTEAFFGQGTRLTVV.

This clonotype has a handful of counts. The chain couples TRBV19 to TRBJ1-3; D call uncertain. The CDR3 is 13 amino acids. The ends were cut back, 8 bases at V and 0 bases at J, with 8 bases in the middle. Germline assignment: CDR1 LNHDA and CDR2 SQIVND (reference sequence). The CDR3 loop is CASRDFSGNTIYF. Written as DNA, the CDR3 is TGTGCCAGTCGAGACTTCTCTGGAAACACCATATATTTT.

Ten or more counts support this clonotype. The chain employs TRBV20-1 and TRBJ1-1; D not certain. Germline lookup yields CDR1 DFQATT and CDR2 SNEGSKA (reference sequence). CDR3 length equals 14 residues. Trimming took off 4 bases at V and 1 base at J, with 13 bases between the two ends. CDR3 residues: CSATQGVGNTEAFF. The DNA for the CDR3 is TGCAGTGCTACTCAAGGAGTGGGGAACACTGAAGCTTTCTTT.

This clonotype has at least ten counts. The rearrangement uses TRBV10-2 and TRBJ1-2, with a weak D call TRBD1 (6 bases). The germline V and J ends were trimmed by 3 bases and 8 bases, with 16 bases remaining between them. The length of the CDR3 is 14 residues. The V gene's germline CDR1 is WSHSY and CDR2 SAAADI. The DNA of the CDR3 is TGCGCCAGCAGTGACCTGGGGGGCCTAGGCGGCTACACCTTC. Translated: CASSDLGGLGGYTF.

This clonotype was recorded many times. The V and J genes are TRBV27 and TRBJ2-1, with D uncertain. V lost 0 bases to trimming and J lost 10 bases, with 19 bases between them. CDR1 is MNHEY and CDR2 is SMNVEV in the germline V gene (reference sequence). This CDR3 region has 16 residues. CDR3 region: CASSLSWVGTTGEQFF. DNA of the CDR3: TGTGCCAGCAGTTTATCCTGGGTCGGAACGACTGGGGAGCAGTTCTTC.

This clonotype has at least ten counts. The V call is TRBV7-9, the J call TRBJ1-6; D is uncertain. The CDR3 totals 16 residues. Trimming removed 4 bases at V and 5 bases at J, with 15 bases between. Germline V gene lookup returns CDR1 SEHNR and CDR2 FQNEAQ (reference sequence). CDR3 residues: CASSWEEAANNSPLHF. As DNA, the CDR3 is TGTGCCAGCAGCTGGGAGGAGGCAGCAAATAATTCACCCCTCCACTTT.

The chain carries TRBV10-2 and TRBJ2-1; tentative D call: TRBD1 (5 bases). The CDR3 sequence is 13 residues long. Trimming took 8 bases from V and 6 from J, leaving 14 bases between them. Germline V gene sequence: CDR1 WSHSY, CDR2 SAAADI. The CDR3 DNA sequence: TGCGCCAGCGAGGCCGACAGCTCCAATGAGCAGTTCTTC. Its translation is CASEADSSNEQFF.

This clonotype was seen ten or more times. CDR3 in amino acids: CASRIIVSGTGELFF. The CDR3 coding sequence is TGTGCCAGCAGAATTATAGTAAGCGGCACCGGGGAGCTGTTTTTT. This chain uses TRBV2 with TRBJ2-2; perhaps TRBD2 as D (5 bases). There are 15 residues in the CDR3. CDR1 is SNHLY and CDR2 is FYNNEI in the germline V gene. V lost 6 bases, J lost 4 bases, and 15 bases lay in between. Looking up the rest from reference TRBV2 and TRBJ2-2 gives the full variable domain: EPEVTQTPSHQVTQMGQEVILRCVPISNHLYFYWYRQILGQKVEFLVSFYNNEISEKSEIFDDQFSVERPDGSNFTLKIRSTKLEDSAMYFCASRIIVSGTGELFFGEGSRLTVL.

This clonotype appeared many times. The genes are TRBV2 and TRBJ2-7, with D maybe TRBD1 (6 bases). The germline V gene has CDR1 SNHLY and CDR2 FYNNEI. CDR3 length: 14 amino acids. The CDR3 here is CSQAARDISYEQYF. For the CDR3, the DNA is TGTTCCCAAGCTGCCCGGGACATCTCCTACGAGCAGTACTTC.

There are many counts of this clonotype. The chain employs TRBV6-1 and TRBJ2-3; D not certain. Per germline, CDR1 MNHNS and CDR2 SASEGT. This CDR3 contains 11 residues. V shed 5 bases and J shed 5 bases, with 5 bases lying between them. CDR3 residues: CASSPLDTQYF. The CDR3 coding sequence is TGTGCCAGCAGTCCCCTAGATACGCAGTATTTT.